This TCR beta chain derives from a study of blood T cell repertoires in COVID-19. Produced via immunoSEQ multiplex PCR; TCRdb's table is partial and in-frame only. Found here are under 200,000 clones, around 85% of them singletons; the top ten hold approximately 7.6%. Trimming took off 0 bases at V and 0 bases at J, with 3 bases between the two ends. The CDR3 runs to 13 residues. This receptor was identified in a woman of 80 years or more with COVID-19, enrolled during active disease. This sequence joins TRBV12-3 or TRBV12-4 and TRBJ2-7; D gene unclear. The sample consisted of peripheral blood. The CDR3 loop is CASSLARSYEQYF. In nucleotides, the CDR3 is TGTGCCAGCAGTTTAGCGCGCTCCTACGAGCAGTACTTC.